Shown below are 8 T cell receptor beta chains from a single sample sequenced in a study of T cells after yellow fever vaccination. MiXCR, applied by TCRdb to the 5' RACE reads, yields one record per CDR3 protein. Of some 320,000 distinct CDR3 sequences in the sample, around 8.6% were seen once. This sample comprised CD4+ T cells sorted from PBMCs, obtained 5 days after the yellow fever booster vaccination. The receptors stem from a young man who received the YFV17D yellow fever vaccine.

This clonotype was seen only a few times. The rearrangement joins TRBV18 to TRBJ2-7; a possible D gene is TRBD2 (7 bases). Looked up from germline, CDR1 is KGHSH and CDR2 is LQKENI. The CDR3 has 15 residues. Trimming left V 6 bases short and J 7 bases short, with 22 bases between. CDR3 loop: CASSHSRGARGEQYF. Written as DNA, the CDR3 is TGTGCCAGCTCCCATTCCCGGGGGGCTCGGGGTGAGCAGTACTTC. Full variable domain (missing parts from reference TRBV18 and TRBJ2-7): NAGVMQNPRHLVRRRGQEARLRCSPMKGHSHVYWYRQLPEEGLKFMVYLQKENIIDESGMPKERFSAEFPKEGPSILRIQQVVRGDSAAYFCASSHSRGARGEQYFGPGTRLTVT.

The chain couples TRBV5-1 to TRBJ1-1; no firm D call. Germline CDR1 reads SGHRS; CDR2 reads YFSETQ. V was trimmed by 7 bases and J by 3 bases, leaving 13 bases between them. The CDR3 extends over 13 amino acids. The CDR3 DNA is TGCGCCAGCCGCGGCCAGGAGCACACTGAAGCTTTCTTT. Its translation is CASRGQEHTEAFF.

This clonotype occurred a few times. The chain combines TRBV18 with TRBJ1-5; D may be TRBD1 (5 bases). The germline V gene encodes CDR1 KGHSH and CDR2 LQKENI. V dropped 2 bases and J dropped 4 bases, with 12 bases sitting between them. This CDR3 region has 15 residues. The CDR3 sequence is CASSPAGDGNQPQHF. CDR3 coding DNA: TGTGCCAGCTCACCAGCCGGGGACGGTAATCAGCCCCAGCATTTT.

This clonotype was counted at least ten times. CDR3 residues: CASSPVPPGANYGYTF. DNA for the CDR3: TGTGCCAGTTCCCCGGTCCCTCCGGGGGCTAACTATGGCTACACCTTC. This sequence joins TRBV7-2 and TRBJ1-2; possible D gene TRBD1, 5 bases. The CDR3 has 16 residues. V was shortened by 9 bases and J by 0 bases, with 20 bases between the two germline ends. The germline CDR1 and CDR2 sequences are SGHTA and FQGNSA.

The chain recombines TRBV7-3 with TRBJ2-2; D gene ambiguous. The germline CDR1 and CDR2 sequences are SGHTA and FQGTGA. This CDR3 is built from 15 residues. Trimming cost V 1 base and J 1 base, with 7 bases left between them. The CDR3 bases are TGTGCCAGCAGCTTAAACTGGGGGAACACCGGGGAGCTGTTTTTT. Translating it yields CASSLNWGNTGELFF.

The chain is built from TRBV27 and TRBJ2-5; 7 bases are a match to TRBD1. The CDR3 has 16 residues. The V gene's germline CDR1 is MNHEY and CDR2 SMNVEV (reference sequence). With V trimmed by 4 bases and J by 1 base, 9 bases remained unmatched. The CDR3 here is CASSSTSGTAQETQYF. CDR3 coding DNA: TGTGCCAGCAGTTCTACGTCCGGGACAGCCCAAGAGACCCAGTACTTC.

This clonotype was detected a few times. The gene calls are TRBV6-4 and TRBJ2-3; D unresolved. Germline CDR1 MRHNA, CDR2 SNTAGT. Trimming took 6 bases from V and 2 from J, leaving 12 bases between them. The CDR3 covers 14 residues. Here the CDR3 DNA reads TGTGCCAGCAGCGAAGGGCACCACACAGATACGCAGTATTTT. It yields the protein CASSEGHHTDTQYF.

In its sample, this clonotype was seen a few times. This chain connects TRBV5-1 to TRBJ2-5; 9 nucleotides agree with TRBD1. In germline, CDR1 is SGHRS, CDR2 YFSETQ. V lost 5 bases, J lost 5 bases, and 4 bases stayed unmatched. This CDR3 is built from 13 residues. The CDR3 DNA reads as TGCGCCAGCAGGGACAGGGGCGGGGAGACCCAGTACTTC. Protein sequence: CASRDRGGETQYF.